Listed here are 21 T cell receptor beta chains from one sample, sequenced in a study of T cell clonality in common variable immunodeficiency. Whole-study findings and limits: Fewer deletions and N-nucleotide insertions were reportedly seen in common variable immunodeficiency TCR beta sequences.

Using immunoSEQ multiplex PCR, the repertoire was profiled, and TCRdb retains in-frame clones only, with some absent. The sample includes some 13,000 clones, none of them occurring once. Their antigens remain unidentified. The source material was peripheral blood mononuclear cells. These receptors originate from a human donor with common variable immunodeficiency.

This clone has only a few counts. The read stops 3 residues short of the end of the CDR3; the missing end is completed from the germline J gene. V gene TRBV20-1 combines with J gene TRBJ1-1; D not certain. The V end lost 5 bases, the J end lost 3 bases, and 7 bases lay between the germline ends. The CDR3 is 11 residues long. Germline CDR1 reads DFQATT; CDR2 reads SNEGSKA (reference sequence). The CDR3 DNA, read in part, is TGCAGTGCTCGGCGGCACACTGAA. Amino acid sequence: CSARRHTE. The full CDR3 protein is CSARRHTEAFF.

This clone is medium-sized by share. One end of the junction varies from germline; a read error may be responsible. Coverage ceases 3 residues before the CDR3 finishes, and the germline J gene fills in the end. The V gene is TRBV4-2, the J gene TRBJ1-6; the match to TRBD1 covers 8 bases. Germline V CDR1 and CDR2: LGHNA, YNFKEQ. The CDR3 runs 13 residues. The sequenced part of the CDR3 DNA is TGCGCCAGCAGCCAGGGGGCTTTTTCACCC. Amino acids: CASSQGAFSP. In full, the CDR3 is CASSQGAFSPLHF.

This clone was detected a few times. The part of the CDR3 DNA that was read is TGTGCCAGCCCCGGGGGGCGCATAGACACTGAA. It specifies CASPGGRIDTE. In full, the CDR3 reads CASPGGRIDTEAFF. J is TRBJ1-1 and V is TRBV2; a weak D match, TRBD1 (6 bases). Read sequence stops 3 residues before the CDR3 end, and the germline J gene provides the missing end. The CDR3 totals 14 residues. Deletions cut 8 bases from V and 3 bases from J, with 16 bases between. CDR1 and CDR2 (germline): SNHLY, FYNNEI.

Notes on this clone: The observed sequence ends 3 residues before the CDR3 terminus, with the missing tail filled in from the germline J gene. V is TRBV5-1 and J is TRBJ2-7; D is uncertain. The V end lost 2 bases, the J end lost 0 bases, and 6 bases lay between the germline ends. This CDR3 has 13 amino acids. Germline V lookup: CDR1 SGHRS, CDR2 YFSETQ. The DNA read from the CDR3 is TGCGCCAGCAGCTTCAGAAGCTCCTACGAG. Amino acids: CASSFRSSYE. The CDR3 in its entirety is CASSFRSSYEQYF.

Worth noting for this clone: The CDR3 end is not reached by the read, which stops 3 residues before it; the germline J gene fills it in. The genes are TRBV19 and TRBJ2-7, with D perhaps TRBD2 (5 bases). CDR3 size: 14 residues. Looked up from germline, CDR1 is LNHDA and CDR2 is SQIVND (reference sequence). V was cut by 5 bases and J by 2 bases, with 13 bases left in between. The CDR3 region is CASSVSGLPYEQYF. Incomplete CDR3 DNA: TGTGCCAGTAGTGTAAGCGGACTTCCCTACGAG.

There are a few counts of this clone. The read stops 3 residues short of the end of the CDR3; the missing end is completed from the germline J gene. The chain joins TRBV19 to TRBJ1-1, with TRBD1 matching 7 bases. The V gene's germline CDR1 is LNHDA and CDR2 SQIVND (reference sequence). V was pared by 6 bases and J by 7 bases, with 8 bases of the junction left unmatched. This CDR3 is built from 13 residues. Partial CDR3 DNA: TGTGCCAGTAGCCAGCCAGACAGGGATGAA. Translation gives CASSQPDRDE. The whole CDR3 region reads CASSQPDRDEAFF.

Here the CDR3 reads CASRGGAGGNEQFF. The CDR3 DNA, read in part, is TGTGCCAGCAGGGGAGGAGCGGGGGGCAATGAG. The chain combines TRBV2 with TRBJ2-1; TRBD2 agrees at 9 bases. The observed sequence ends 3 residues before the CDR3 terminus, with the missing tail filled in from the germline J gene. Looked up from germline, CDR1 is SNHLY and CDR2 is FYNNEI. The CDR3 is 14 residues long. J lost 6 bases, V lost 6 bases, and 6 bases had no gene match.

This clone has a handful of counts. The read terminates 3 residues before the CDR3 end, so the remaining end is supplied by the germline J gene. This chain joins TRBV7-3 and TRBJ1-1, with D unclear. The CDR3 sequence is 17 residues long. The V gene's germline CDR1 is SGHTA and CDR2 FQGTGA. V was pared by 4 bases and J by 6 bases, with 24 bases between. CDR3 bases read: TGTGCCAGCAGCTCGTGGGCGGGCAGGTTAGTCAAGGCTGAA. It encodes CASSSWAGRLVKAE. The entire CDR3 sequence reads CASSSWAGRLVKAEAFF.

Notes on this clone: With the read ending 3 residues before the CDR3 end, the germline J gene is used to fill in that end. The rearrangement links TRBV30 to TRBJ2-2; possible D gene TRBD1, 5 bases. Germline CDR1 and CDR2: GTSNPN and SVGIG (reference sequence). The length of the CDR3 is 16 residues. Trimming stripped 1 base from V and 3 bases from J, with 15 bases between. The CDR3 loop reads CAWSDGVGPYTGELFF. The sequenced CDR3 bases are TGTGCCTGGAGTGACGGTGTGGGGCCATACACCGGGGAG. Full variable domain (outside the CDR3, taken from reference TRBV30 and TRBJ2-2): SQTIHQWPATLVQPVGSPLSLECTVEGTSNPNLYWYRQAAGRGLQLLFYSVGIGQISSEVPQNLSASRPQDRQFILSSKKLLLSDSGFYLCAWSDGVGPYTGELFFGEGSRLTVL.

A word on this clone: The read is 3 residues too short to cover the CDR3 end, so that end is filled in from the germline J gene. The chain combines TRBV18 with TRBJ2-1, with D tentatively TRBD1 (6 bases). CDR3 size: 16 residues. Trimming removed 4 bases at V and 2 bases at J, with 15 bases between. Germline V CDR1 and CDR2: KGHSH, LQKENI. The sequenced part of the CDR3 DNA is TGTGCCAGCTCACTAAGGACAGCCGAAACCTACAATGAG. This codes for CASSLRTAETYNE. The CDR3 in its entirety is CASSLRTAETYNEQFF.

This clone has a handful of counts. The CDR3 end falls 3 residues outside the read, so it is completed with the germline J gene. The rearrangement uses TRBV7-9 and TRBJ1-2, with D unresolved. V lost 4 bases, J lost 0 bases, and 12 bases lay in between. Germline V gene sequence: CDR1 SEHNR, CDR2 FQNEAQ (reference sequence). The CDR3 is 15 amino acids. The CDR3 protein is CASSYKVSSNYGYTF. The sequenced CDR3 bases are TGTGCCAGCAGCTACAAAGTGAGTTCTAACTATGGC.

A few counts support this clone. CDR3 region: CSAQLEGLPVNTEAFF. The part of the CDR3 DNA that was read is TGCAGTGCTCAGTTGGAGGGGCTCCCTGTGAACACTGAA. The chain recombines TRBV20-1 with TRBJ1-1; possible D gene TRBD1, 5 bases. Sequencing ends 3 residues short of the CDR3 end; the germline J gene provides the rest. Germline CDR1 and CDR2: DFQATT and SNEGSKA (reference sequence). This CDR3 spans 16 amino acids. Trimming left V 5 bases short and J 0 bases short, with 19 bases between.

This clone has just a few counts. The read ends 3 residues shy of where the CDR3 ends; the end is completed using the germline J gene. The V and J genes are TRBV7-2 and TRBJ2-5; tentatively, D is TRBD1 (5 bases). Trimming took 0 bases from V and 1 from J, leaving 9 bases between them. Germline lookup yields CDR1 SGHTA and CDR2 FQGNSA. The CDR3 is 15 residues long. CDR3 DNA, as far as it was read: TGTGCCAGCAGCTTAGCGCCAGGGTTCCAAGAGACC. It encodes CASSLAPGFQET. The entire CDR3 sequence reads CASSLAPGFQETQYF.

Details on this clone: With the read ending 3 residues before the CDR3 end, the germline J gene is used to fill in that end. This chain connects TRBV7-6 to TRBJ2-1; D is ambiguous. This CDR3 is 13 amino acids long. Trimming removed 1 base at V and 4 bases at J, with 5 bases between. Germline CDR1 and CDR2: SGHVS and FNYEAQ. CDR3 sequence reads: CASSLDTYNEQFF. Incomplete CDR3 DNA: TGTGCCAGCAGCTTAGACACGTACAATGAG.

This clone was counted between two and nine times. The sequence runs out 3 residues before the end of the CDR3; the remainder is reconstructed from the germline J gene. This chain connects TRBV6-2 or TRBV6-3 to TRBJ1-6; a possible D gene is TRBD1 (5 bases). Germline lookup yields CDR1 MNHEY and CDR2 SVGEGT. V was pared by 5 bases and J by 4 bases, with 12 bases between. The length of the CDR3 is 15 residues. CDR3: CASSTRTFYNSPLHF. CDR3 DNA (partial): TGTGCCAGCAGTACCCGGACATTTTATAATTCACCC.

By proportion, this clone is medium-sized (0.01 to 0.1%). From the germline J gene comes the end of the CDR3, since the read stops 3 residues before it. V and J are TRBV7-2 and TRBJ2-1; D might be TRBD1 (6 bases). CDR1 and CDR2 from the germline V gene are SGHTA and FQGNSA. CDR3 size: 15 residues. Trimming stripped 0 bases from V and 5 bases from J, with 11 bases between. The CDR3 reads CASSLAGAVNNEQFF. The CDR3 bases that were read are TGTGCCAGCAGCTTAGCGGGGGCCGTAAACAATGAG.

In regard to this clone: The read ends 3 residues shy of where the CDR3 ends; the end is completed using the germline J gene. The chain employs TRBV6-2 or TRBV6-3 and TRBJ2-3, with 9 bases lining up with TRBD2. The CDR3 sequence is 15 residues long. The germline CDR1 and CDR2 sequences are MNHEY and SVGEGT. The junction had 4 bases not matched to a gene; V was cut back by 4 bases and J by 2 bases. CDR3 protein: CASSWAGGYTDTQYF. Partial CDR3 DNA: TGTGCCAGCAGTTGGGCGGGGGGGTACACAGATACG.

The table lists this clone with a few counts. The read gets to within 3 residues of the CDR3 end, and the germline J gene fills in the rest. The chain carries TRBV30 and TRBJ2-1, with D perhaps assigned TRBD1 or TRBD2 (6 bases each). V was shortened by 2 bases and J by 2 bases, with 10 bases between the two germline ends. Germline V lookup: CDR1 GTSNPN, CDR2 SVGIG (reference sequence). CDR3 length: 14 residues. CDR3 sequence reads: CAWSLEGAYNEQFF. The sequenced CDR3 bases are TGTGCCTGGAGTTTGGAGGGGGCCTACAATGAG.

This clone was observed a handful of times. The read ends 3 residues before the CDR3 terminus; that terminus is restored from the germline J gene. The V gene is TRBV5-1, the J gene TRBJ2-1; the match to TRBD2 covers 10 bases. Trimming cost V 3 bases and J 2 bases; bases outside gene matches: 5. The CDR3 is 16 residues long. Germline-derived CDR1 and CDR2 are SGHRS and YFSETQ. CDR3 bases read: TGCGCCAGCAGCTGGACTAGCGGTCTTACCTACAATGAG. Protein product: CASSWTSGLTYNE. Given in full, the CDR3 is CASSWTSGLTYNEQFF.

This clone has at least ten counts. The CDR3 loop reads CASTGDYRAYEQYF. The covered CDR3 bases are TGCGCCAGCACAGGGGACTACCGAGCCTACGAG. V is TRBV5-1 and J is TRBJ2-7, with D possibly TRBD2 on 7 matching bases. The read ends 3 residues early relative to the CDR3; the germline J gene fills the gap. CDR3 length: 14 amino acids. Germline V CDR1 and CDR2: SGHRS, YFSETQ. Deletions cut 6 bases from V and 2 bases from J, with 15 bases between.

This clone was observed a few times. With the read ending 3 residues before the CDR3 end, the germline J gene is used to fill in that end. The chain recombines TRBV18 with TRBJ1-1; TRBD1 is a possible D gene (5 bases). This CDR3 has 15 residues. In germline, CDR1 is KGHSH, CDR2 LQKENI. With 1 base removed from V and 4 bases from J, the gap between germline ends came to 13 bases. The covered CDR3 bases are TGTGCCAGCTCACCACTATCAGGGTTGAGCACTGAA. Protein: CASSPLSGLSTE. The complete CDR3 sequence is CASSPLSGLSTEAFF. Complete variable domain (other parts from reference TRBV18 and TRBJ1-1): NAGVMQNPRHLVRRRGQEARLRCSPMKGHSHVYWYRQLPEEGLKFMVYLQKENIIDESGMPKERFSAEFPKEGPSILRIQQVVRGDSAAYFCASSPLSGLSTEAFFGQGTRLTVV.